The source of this TCR beta chain is a study of monozygotic twins with inflammatory bowel disease. Per the germline V gene, CDR1 is LGHDT and CDR2 is YNNKEL (reference sequence). The CDR3 runs 14 residues. TCRdb reprocessed the 5' RACE reads; each CDR3 protein has one entry and no DNA is given. Listed are over 200,000 distinct CDR3 sequences; 1.6% falls within the top ten. The clonotype originates from a human donor with ulcerative colitis or Crohn's disease, or a healthy co-twin of an affected twin (not recorded which). The sample comprised blood. The chain has TRBV3-1 and TRBJ2-7; TCRdb proposes TRBD2, but this gene call is untestable without DNA. The chain's CDR3 is CASSQLAGQYEQYF.